Listed below are T cell receptor beta chains from one sample, sequenced in a study of shared clonotypes between healthy human individuals. Generated by immunoSEQ multiplex PCR, the TCRdb table keeps only in-frame clones and is missing some. This table holds 2.3 million or so clones, 85% to 95% found once. Sequenced sample: naive CD4+ T cells from PBMCs. The receptors were gathered from a man between 18 and 35 years old in good health. Some clones in this sample may be carry-over from other donors' samples. The CDR3 runs from the conserved cysteine through the conserved F or W. The order of the fields is V gene, J gene, D gene, clone size, CDR3 protein, CDR3 DNA. A D gene is named only where the DNA matches it firmly. The listing skips clone size in some rows; elsewhere it reads once, few, many or a size class.

v_gene: TRBV2; j_gene: TRBJ1-5; d_gene: TRBD1; abundance: few; CDR3aa: CASAKTGSNQPQHF; CDR3nt: TGTGCCAGCGCTAAGACAGGGAGCAATCAGCCCCAGCATTTT
v_gene: TRBV7-9; j_gene: TRBJ2-2; d_gene: TRBD1; abundance: .; CDR3aa: CASSLTRTGGTGELFF; CDR3nt: TGTGCCAGCAGCTTAACCCGGACAGGGGGAACCGGGGAGCTGTTTTTT
v_gene: TRBV5-6; j_gene: TRBJ2-5; d_gene: TRBD1; abundance: .; CDR3aa: CASSPSGTGLETQYF; CDR3nt: TGTGCCAGCAGCCCCTCCGGGACAGGGCTGGAGACCCAGTACTTC
v_gene: TRBV28; j_gene: TRBJ1-2; d_gene: TRBD1; abundance: .; CDR3aa: CASSRDRYGYTF; CDR3nt: TGTGCCAGCAGCCGGGACAGGTATGGCTACACCTTC
v_gene: TRBV30; j_gene: TRBJ2-7; d_gene: .; abundance: .; CDR3aa: CAWSNRGRSVQYF; CDR3nt: TGTGCCTGGAGCAACCGGGGCCGATCGGTACAGTACTTC
v_gene: TRBV29-1; j_gene: TRBJ2-2; d_gene: .; abundance: once; CDR3aa: CSVVADNTGELFF; CDR3nt: TGCAGCGTTGTTGCCGATAACACCGGGGAGCTGTTTTTT
v_gene: TRBV5-4; j_gene: TRBJ1-3; d_gene: TRBD1; abundance: once; CDR3aa: CASSLAGGSGNTIYF; CDR3nt: TGTGCCAGCAGCTTAGCAGGGGGCTCTGGAAACACCATATATTTT
v_gene: TRBV6-6; j_gene: TRBJ1-1; d_gene: .; abundance: .; CDR3aa: CASSSRGVNTEAFF; CDR3nt: TGTGCCAGCAGTTCACGGGGGGTGAACACTGAAGCTTTCTTT
v_gene: TRBV27; j_gene: TRBJ1-4; d_gene: .; abundance: once; CDR3aa: CASNQRGSPNEKLFF; CDR3nt: TGTGCCAGCAATCAACGGGGCAGCCCTAATGAAAAACTGTTTTTT
v_gene: TRBV7-9; j_gene: TRBJ2-7; d_gene: .; abundance: .; CDR3aa: CASSLELAGYEQYF; CDR3nt: TGTGCCAGCAGCTTAGAACTAGCAGGCTACGAGCAGTACTTC
v_gene: TRBV2; j_gene: TRBJ1-3; d_gene: .; abundance: .; CDR3aa: CASSRNTIYF; CDR3nt: TGTGCCAGCTCGAGGAACACCATATATTTT
v_gene: TRBV11-3; j_gene: TRBJ2-5; d_gene: .; abundance: .; CDR3aa: CARKSGQYF; CDR3nt: TGTGCCAGGAAATCTGGGCAGTACTTC
v_gene: TRBV28; j_gene: TRBJ2-7; d_gene: TRBD2; abundance: once; CDR3aa: CASSLPASGTYEQYF; CDR3nt: TGTGCCAGCAGTTTACCGGCTAGCGGGACGTACGAGCAGTACTTC
v_gene: TRBV5-6; j_gene: TRBJ1-4; d_gene: .; abundance: once; CDR3aa: CASTTRGNRAKLFF; CDR3nt: TGTGCCAGCACCACAAGGGGGAACAGGGCAAAACTGTTTTTT
v_gene: TRBV11-2; j_gene: TRBJ2-1; d_gene: .; abundance: .; CDR3aa: CASSFFASSPNEQFF; CDR3nt: TGTGCCAGCAGCTTTTTTGCTAGTTCTCCCAATGAGCAGTTCTTC
v_gene: TRBV6-1; j_gene: TRBJ2-6; d_gene: .; abundance: .; CDR3aa: CASRVDSGANVLTF; CDR3nt: TGTGCCAGCAGGGTGGACTCTGGGGCCAACGTCCTGACTTTC
v_gene: TRBV7-8; j_gene: TRBJ2-5; d_gene: .; abundance: .; CDR3aa: CAARLEVQETQYF; CDR3nt: TGTGCCGCGAGACTGGAGGTCCAAGAGACCCAGTACTTC
v_gene: TRBV19; j_gene: TRBJ1-2; d_gene: .; abundance: .; CDR3aa: CASSGGGSFGYGYTF; CDR3nt: TGTGCCAGTAGCGGTGGGGGAAGCTTTGGCTATGGCTACACCTTC
v_gene: TRBV7-2; j_gene: TRBJ2-7; d_gene: TRBD2; abundance: once; CDR3aa: CASSLTSGPDEQYF; CDR3nt: TGTGCCAGCAGCCTCACTAGCGGGCCTGACGAGCAGTACTTC
v_gene: TRBV29-1; j_gene: TRBJ2-5; d_gene: .; abundance: .; CDR3aa: CSAGEETQYF; CDR3nt: TGCAGCGCGGGCGAAGAGACCCAGTACTTC
v_gene: TRBV11-2; j_gene: TRBJ2-1; d_gene: .; abundance: .; CDR3aa: CASSLDGARGFF; CDR3nt: TGTGCCAGCAGCTTAGATGGTGCAAGGGGGTTCTTC
v_gene: TRBV12-1; j_gene: TRBJ2-1; d_gene: .; abundance: .; CDR3aa: CASSAGTSASSYNEQFF; CDR3nt: TGTGCCAGCAGCGCCGGGACTAGCGCCTCCTCCTACAATGAGCAGTTCTTC
v_gene: TRBV27; j_gene: TRBJ2-7; d_gene: TRBD2; abundance: .; CDR3aa: CATRRAGGASYEQYF; CDR3nt: TGTGCCACCAGACGAGCGGGAGGAGCCTCCTACGAGCAGTACTTC
v_gene: TRBV7-9; j_gene: TRBJ1-4; d_gene: .; abundance: .; CDR3aa: CASSLERGAREKLFF; CDR3nt: TGTGCCAGCAGCTTAGAGAGGGGGGCCAGGGAAAAACTGTTTTTT
v_gene: TRBV7-9; j_gene: TRBJ2-7; d_gene: .; abundance: .; CDR3aa: CASSYRQDLTYEQYF; CDR3nt: TGTGCCAGCAGCTACCGACAGGACCTAACCTACGAGCAGTACTTC
v_gene: TRBV18; j_gene: TRBJ2-3; d_gene: .; abundance: .; CDR3aa: CASSPQGSLNTDTQYF; CDR3nt: TGTGCCAGCTCACCACAGGGGTCCTTGAACACAGATACGCAGTATTTT
v_gene: TRBV29-1; j_gene: TRBJ2-7; d_gene: .; abundance: .; CDR3aa: CSVEDGAGPGEQYF; CDR3nt: TGCAGCGTTGAAGATGGCGCGGGTCCTGGCGAGCAGTACTTC
v_gene: TRBV7-6; j_gene: TRBJ2-3; d_gene: .; abundance: .; CDR3aa: CASSLAYNTDTQYF; CDR3nt: TGTGCCAGCAGCTTAGCGTACAACACAGATACGCAGTATTTT
v_gene: TRBV5-1; j_gene: TRBJ2-7; d_gene: TRBD1; abundance: .; CDR3aa: CASSHGQGTYEQYF; CDR3nt: TGCGCCAGCAGCCACGGACAGGGTACCTACGAGCAGTACTTC
v_gene: TRBV5-1; j_gene: TRBJ2-2; d_gene: TRBD2; abundance: .; CDR3aa: CATRISGRALFGELFF; CDR3nt: TGCGCCACCCGGATTAGCGGGAGGGCCCTCTTCGGGGAGCTGTTTTTT
v_gene: TRBV12-5; j_gene: TRBJ1-1; d_gene: .; abundance: .; CDR3aa: CASGLVRVGTLGTEAFF; CDR3nt: TGTGCTAGTGGTTTGGTACGGGTCGGGACCCTGGGCACTGAAGCTTTCTTT
v_gene: TRBV18; j_gene: TRBJ1-1; d_gene: .; abundance: .; CDR3aa: CASSSSAAELGSAFF; CDR3nt: TGTGCCAGCTCATCATCGGCCGCCGAATTGGGGTCGGCTTTCTTT